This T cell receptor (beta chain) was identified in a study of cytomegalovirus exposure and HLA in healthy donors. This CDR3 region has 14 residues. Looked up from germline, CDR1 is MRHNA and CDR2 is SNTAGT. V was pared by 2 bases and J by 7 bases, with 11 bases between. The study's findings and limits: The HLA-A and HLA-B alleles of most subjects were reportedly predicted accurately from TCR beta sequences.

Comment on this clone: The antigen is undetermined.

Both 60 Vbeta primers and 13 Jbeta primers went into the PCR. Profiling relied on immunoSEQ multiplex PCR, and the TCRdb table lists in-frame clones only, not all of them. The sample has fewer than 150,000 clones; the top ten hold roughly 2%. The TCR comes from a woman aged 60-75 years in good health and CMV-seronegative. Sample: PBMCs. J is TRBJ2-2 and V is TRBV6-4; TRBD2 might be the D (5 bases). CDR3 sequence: CASSDSSEVGELFF. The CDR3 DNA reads TGTGCCAGCAGTGACAGTAGCGAGGTCGGGGAGCTGTTTTTT.